Shown below are 27 T cell receptor beta chains from a single sample sequenced in a study of beta chain features in type 1 diabetes. Antigen specificity for these receptors is unknown. All of the isolated RNA was reverse transcribed, so expressed TCRB transcripts were sequenced. The assay was immunoSEQ multiplex PCR, and TCRdb's table has in-frame clones only and misses some. This table holds 120,000 to 150,000 clones, less than 15% found once. Notes on the study in general: Type 1 diabetes patients had moderately but significantly shorter TCRB CDR3s in all four CD4+ subsets.

Input material: central memory CD4+ T cells from blood. The source of these receptors is a man in his late teens or twenties with type 1 diabetes.

The chain carries TRBV6-5 and TRBJ1-4; D perhaps matches TRBD1 (5 bases). This CDR3 has 15 residues. Trimming cost V 6 bases and J 4 bases, with 15 bases left between them. Germline values: CDR1 MNHEY, CDR2 SVGAGI. CDR3 loop: CASRLGRGFNEKLFF. The CDR3 region has the DNA TGTGCCAGCAGACTGGGTCGGGGGTTTAATGAAAAACTGTTTTTT.

This chain connects TRBV30 to TRBJ2-5; TRBD2 is a possible D gene (5 bases). V lost 1 base and J 1 base, leaving 7 bases between the germline ends. The germline V gene has CDR1 GTSNPN and CDR2 SVGIG (reference sequence). The CDR3 length is 13 residues. CDR3 coding DNA: TGTGCCTGGAGTGGGGCGGGCCAAGAGACCCAGTACTTC. As protein: CAWSGAGQETQYF.

This clone was seen a few times. The gene calls are TRBV19 and TRBJ1-1; no clear D. Germline V gene data show CDR1 as LNHDA and CDR2 as SQIVND (reference sequence). The ends were cut back, 3 bases at V and 3 bases at J, with 5 bases in the middle. This CDR3 has 12 amino acids. CDR3 DNA sequence: TGTGCCAGTAGTATCTTGGACACTGAAGCTTTCTTT. It is translated as CASSILDTEAFF.

The table lists this clone with many counts. V is TRBV7-9 and J is TRBJ2-3, with D possibly being TRBD2 (5 bases). CDR1 is SEHNR, CDR2 FQNEAQ, per germline (reference sequence). This CDR3 spans 14 amino acids. The V end was cut by 3 bases, the J end by 5 bases, with 12 bases between. In nucleotides, the CDR3 is TGTGCCAGCAGCTTGGGTGGAAGCGGAGATACGCAGTATTTT. Encoded protein: CASSLGGSGDTQYF.

The chain recombines TRBV29-1 with TRBJ2-5, with 9 bases lining up with TRBD1. CDR3 length equals 12 residues. The germline V gene has CDR1 SQVTM and CDR2 ANQGSEA. The DNA for the CDR3 is TGCACCGGGGGACAGGGTGGAGAGACCCAGTACTTC. It is translated as CTGGQGGETQYF.

The chain is built from TRBV15 and TRBJ1-1; the match to TRBD1 covers 7 bases. V was pared by 1 base and J by 0 bases, with 5 bases of the junction left unmatched. The CDR3 has 16 residues. Germline CDR1 LNHNV, CDR2 YYDKDF (reference sequence). The CDR3 loop is CATSRGGTVMNTEAFF. The DNA of the CDR3 is TGTGCCACCAGCAGAGGCGGGACAGTGATGAACACTGAAGCTTTCTTT.

This rearrangement joins TRBV19 to TRBJ2-7; D may be TRBD1 (6 bases). Deletions cut 3 bases from V and 0 bases from J, with 9 bases between. CDR1 LNHDA and CDR2 SQIVND come from the germline V gene (reference sequence). The CDR3 runs 14 residues. CDR3 sequence reads: CASSIQGSSYEQYF. The CDR3 region has the DNA TGTGCCAGTAGTATCCAGGGGTCCTCCTACGAGCAGTACTTC.

This chain links TRBV6-1 with TRBJ2-7; D might be TRBD1 (6 bases). CDR1 is MNHNS and CDR2 is SASEGT in the germline V gene. The CDR3 is made up of 14 amino acids. V shed 3 bases and J shed 1 base, with 10 bases lying between them. The CDR3 reads CASSDFGQSYEQYF. For the CDR3, the DNA is TGTGCCAGCAGTGACTTTGGACAGTCCTACGAGCAGTACTTC.

This clone was recorded a few times. J is TRBJ2-7 and V is TRBV6-5; perhaps TRBD1 as D (6 bases). Germline V gives CDR1 MNHEY, CDR2 SVGAGI. V lost 5 bases, J lost 6 bases, and 14 bases lay in between. The CDR3 runs 13 residues. CDR3 coding DNA: TGTGCCAGCAGTCCCGGATACAGGGCCGAGCAGTACTTC. Translated: CASSPGYRAEQYF.

This clone showed up just a few times. V is TRBV7-2 and J is TRBJ2-1, with 8 bases aligning to TRBD2. Trimming took 3 bases from V and 9 from J; bases not matched to a gene: 7. The CDR3 extends over 14 amino acids. Germline lookup yields CDR1 SGHTA and CDR2 FQGNSA. The CDR3 here is CASSFGGGRIEQFF. The CDR3, as DNA: TGTGCCAGCAGCTTCGGCGGGGGGCGCATTGAGCAGTTCTTC.

This clone was found a few times. V gene TRBV20-1 combines with J gene TRBJ1-2; no definite D call. CDR3 length: 11 residues. The germline gives CDR1 DFQATT, CDR2 SNEGSKA (reference sequence). V lost 3 bases, J lost 8 bases, and 10 bases lay in between. The CDR3 here is CSASADNGYTF. The CDR3, as DNA: TGCAGTGCTAGCGCAGATAACGGCTACACCTTC.

This clone occurred a few times. This chain connects TRBV5-1 to TRBJ2-3; 13 positions match TRBD2. The CDR3 spans 17 residues. Germline-derived CDR1 and CDR2 are SGHRS and YFSETQ. V lost 4 bases to trimming and J lost 5 bases; unmatched junction nucleotides: 10. CDR3 sequence reads: CASSLPLLAGGQDTQYF. For the CDR3, the DNA is TGCGCCAGCAGCCTCCCCCTACTAGCGGGGGGGCAAGATACGCAGTATTTT.

The chain links TRBV29-1 to TRBJ1-3; perhaps TRBD1 as D (6 bases). The V and J ends lost 7 bases and 4 bases respectively, with 14 bases between them. The CDR3 runs to 13 residues. Looked up from germline, CDR1 is SQVTM and CDR2 is ANQGSEA. The CDR3, as DNA: TGCAGCGGCCTCCGGGACATCGGAAACACCATATATTTT. It codes for CSGLRDIGNTIYF.

This clone was counted a few times. The chain couples TRBV5-1 to TRBJ1-4; TRBD1 is a possible D gene (6 bases). V shed 4 bases and J shed 12 bases, with 16 bases lying between them. This CDR3 is 13 amino acids long. Germline CDR1 SGHRS, CDR2 YFSETQ. The CDR3 coding sequence is TGCGCCAGCAGCATGACCGGGGGGCAGGAACTGTTTTTT. It encodes CASSMTGGQELFF. Using reference TRBV5-1 and TRBJ1-4 for the parts outside the CDR3, the full variable domain is KAGVTQTPRYLIKTRGQQVTLSCSPISGHRSVSWYQQTPGQGLQFLFEYFSETQRNKGNFPGRFSGRQFSNSRSEMNVSTLELGDSALYLCASSMTGGQELFFGSGTQLSVL.

There are a few counts of this clone. V is TRBV5-6 and J is TRBJ2-1; 7 bases map to TRBD1. J lost 8 bases, V lost 0 bases, and 2 bases had no gene match. Germline V gene lookup returns CDR1 SGHDT and CDR2 YYEEEE. The CDR3 is made up of 13 amino acids. CDR3: CASSLAGTDEQFF. In nucleotides, the CDR3 is TGTGCCAGCAGCTTGGCGGGGACAGATGAGCAGTTCTTC.

The genes are TRBV30 and TRBJ1-6; no firm D call. The CDR3 covers 15 residues. The germline CDR1 and CDR2 sequences are GTSNPN and SVGIG (reference sequence). Trimming cost V 4 bases and J 0 bases, with 10 bases left between them. In DNA, the CDR3 is TGTGCCTGGAATATCGGAAGCTCCTATAATTCACCCCTCCACTTT. Protein sequence: CAWNIGSSYNSPLHF.

This clone occurred a few times. The CDR3 protein is CASSLFQDTQYF. The CDR3 nucleotides are TGTGCCAGCAGCTTATTTCAGGATACGCAGTATTTT. The rearrangement joins TRBV11-2 to TRBJ2-3; no firm D call. Per the germline V gene, CDR1 is SGHAT and CDR2 is FQNNGV. V lost 2 bases and J lost 6, with 6 bases in between. This CDR3 contains 12 residues.

In its sample, this clone was seen a few times. V usage is TRBV5-1 and J usage is TRBJ2-1; 12 bases line up with TRBD1. This CDR3 comprises 15 residues. With 4 bases clipped from V and 7 bases from J, the junction kept 6 bases outside the gene matches. CDR1 SGHRS and CDR2 YFSETQ come from the germline V gene. The CDR3 is CASSGTGGLGNEQFF. The DNA of the CDR3 is TGCGCCAGCAGCGGGACAGGGGGCCTTGGGAATGAGCAGTTCTTC.

This rearrangement joins TRBV6-6 to TRBJ2-3, with TRBD1 as a possible D gene (5 bases). Germline V gene sequence: CDR1 MNHNY, CDR2 SVGAGI (reference sequence). V lost 7 bases to trimming and J lost 1 base, with 15 bases between them. The CDR3 contains 15 residues. Written as DNA, the CDR3 is TGTGCCAGCAACGCTGACAGACACCGCACAGATACGCAGTATTTT. Residues: CASNADRHRTDTQYF.

Ten or more counts support this clone. CDR3 sequence reads: CASSWHFTEAFF. The CDR3 nucleotides are TGTGCCAGCAGTTGGCACTTCACTGAAGCTTTCTTT. The rearrangement uses TRBV28 and TRBJ1-1; D gene unclear. This CDR3 has 12 residues. V lost 4 bases and J 4 bases, leaving 7 bases between the germline ends. CDR1 and CDR2 from the germline V gene are MDHEN and SYDVKM.

A few counts support this clone. Here the CDR3 DNA reads TGTGCCAGCAGCTTAGGTCTCGGGGGCTCGTGGCAGTTCTTC. The encoded protein is CASSLGLGGSWQFF. The rearrangement uses TRBV11-2 and TRBJ2-1; D assignment may be TRBD1 or TRBD2 (6 bases each). The CDR3 sequence is 14 residues long. Trimming pared 1 base from V and 12 bases from J, leaving 16 bases between. Germline V lookup: CDR1 SGHAT, CDR2 FQNNGV. Using reference TRBV11-2 and TRBJ2-1 for the parts outside the CDR3, the full variable domain is EAGVAQSPRYKIIEKRQSVAFWCNPISGHATLYWYQQILGQGPKLLIQFQNNGVVDDSQLPKDRFSAERLKGVDSTLKIQPAKLEDSAVYLCASSLGLGGSWQFFGPGTRLTVL.

This clone was counted between two and nine times. The chain employs TRBV6-5 and TRBJ2-3; D not certain. The germline CDR1 and CDR2 sequences are MNHEY and SVGAGI. The CDR3 is 15 amino acids. The germline V and J ends were trimmed by 2 bases and 0 bases, with 9 bases remaining between them. CDR3 nucleotides: TGTGCCAGCAGTTACGACGGATATAGCACAGATACGCAGTATTTT. It yields the protein CASSYDGYSTDTQYF.

The chain employs TRBV7-6 and TRBJ1-3; D is undetermined. CDR3 size: 13 residues. The ends were cut back, 0 bases at V and 8 bases at J, with 8 bases in the middle. Germline V gene data show CDR1 as SGHVS and CDR2 as FNYEAQ. The chain's CDR3 is CASSLAPGDTIYF. As DNA, the CDR3 is TGTGCCAGCAGCTTAGCCCCTGGGGACACCATATATTTT.

The V call is TRBV5-1, the J call TRBJ2-5; either TRBD1 or TRBD2 may fit D (6 bases each). V was shortened by 2 bases and J by 4 bases, with 12 bases between the two germline ends. Germline V gene sequence: CDR1 SGHRS, CDR2 YFSETQ. The CDR3 length is 14 residues. The chain's CDR3 is CASSFGGPGETQYF. CDR3 DNA: TGCGCCAGCAGCTTTGGGGGGCCGGGAGAGACCCAGTACTTC.

This clone was counted a few times. The V gene is TRBV18, the J gene TRBJ2-3; D gene ambiguous. Germline V CDR1 and CDR2: KGHSH, LQKENI. Trimming removed 4 bases at V and 3 bases at J, with 5 bases between. CDR3 length: 12 residues. The CDR3, as DNA: TGTGCCAGCTCACTTGAGACAGATACGCAGTATTTT. Translation: CASSLETDTQYF.

As to this clone: Being one base from a much bigger clone, this may be a read error. The V gene is TRBV29-1, the J gene TRBJ2-7; no reliable D call. The CDR3 contains 13 residues. From germline, CDR1 is SQVTM and CDR2 ANQGSEA. The CDR3 region is CSGEAQRDGEQYF. In DNA form, the CDR3 reads TGCAGCGGTGAAGCGCAACGTGACGGGGAGCAGTACTTC.

The rearrangement uses TRBV5-1 and TRBJ2-3; D remains unclear. Germline V gene data show CDR1 as SGHRS and CDR2 as YFSETQ. With 4 bases removed from V and 2 bases from J, the gap between germline ends came to 14 bases. The CDR3 consists of 15 residues. The CDR3 protein is CASSLRTPSTDTQYF. DNA of the CDR3: TGCGCCAGCAGCCTACGAACCCCCTCCACAGATACGCAGTATTTT.